The source of this T cell receptor (beta chain) is a study of T cells after posttransplantation cyclophosphamide. Findings of the study overall: Recipient CMV seropositivity and CMV reactivation strongly tracked TRB clonality. Later blood repertoires were often dominated by clones from the donor CD8+ memory compartment. Blood and skin or GI T cell repertoires showed limited TRB overlap.

Profiled with immunoSEQ multiplex PCR; TCRdb holds only in-frame clones, not every one. Among tens of thousands of clones listed, about 82% were seen once. This clone was seen only once. What it recognizes is unknown. Germline is not matched at one junction end, which may reflect a read error. The receptor's source is a man between 25 and 39 years old with a blood cancer, CMV-positive, and with a related stem cell donor. Material for sequencing was PBMCs.

The CDR3 protein is CASSVEAGGLNEQFF. CDR3 nucleotides: TGTGCCAGCAGCGTAGAGGCGGGAGGGTTGAATGAGCAGTTCTTC. The V and J genes are TRBV11-3 and TRBJ2-1, with TRBD2 matching over 9 bases. The CDR3 length is 15 residues. Per germline, CDR1 SGHNT and CDR2 YENEEA. The variable domain in full, completed from reference TRBV11-3 and TRBJ2-1, reads EAGVVQSPRYKIIEKKQPVAFWCNPISGHNTLYWYLQNLGQGPELLIRYENEEAVDDSQLPKDRFSAERLKGVDSTLKIQPAELGDSAVYLCASSVEAGGLNEQFFGPGTRLTVL.